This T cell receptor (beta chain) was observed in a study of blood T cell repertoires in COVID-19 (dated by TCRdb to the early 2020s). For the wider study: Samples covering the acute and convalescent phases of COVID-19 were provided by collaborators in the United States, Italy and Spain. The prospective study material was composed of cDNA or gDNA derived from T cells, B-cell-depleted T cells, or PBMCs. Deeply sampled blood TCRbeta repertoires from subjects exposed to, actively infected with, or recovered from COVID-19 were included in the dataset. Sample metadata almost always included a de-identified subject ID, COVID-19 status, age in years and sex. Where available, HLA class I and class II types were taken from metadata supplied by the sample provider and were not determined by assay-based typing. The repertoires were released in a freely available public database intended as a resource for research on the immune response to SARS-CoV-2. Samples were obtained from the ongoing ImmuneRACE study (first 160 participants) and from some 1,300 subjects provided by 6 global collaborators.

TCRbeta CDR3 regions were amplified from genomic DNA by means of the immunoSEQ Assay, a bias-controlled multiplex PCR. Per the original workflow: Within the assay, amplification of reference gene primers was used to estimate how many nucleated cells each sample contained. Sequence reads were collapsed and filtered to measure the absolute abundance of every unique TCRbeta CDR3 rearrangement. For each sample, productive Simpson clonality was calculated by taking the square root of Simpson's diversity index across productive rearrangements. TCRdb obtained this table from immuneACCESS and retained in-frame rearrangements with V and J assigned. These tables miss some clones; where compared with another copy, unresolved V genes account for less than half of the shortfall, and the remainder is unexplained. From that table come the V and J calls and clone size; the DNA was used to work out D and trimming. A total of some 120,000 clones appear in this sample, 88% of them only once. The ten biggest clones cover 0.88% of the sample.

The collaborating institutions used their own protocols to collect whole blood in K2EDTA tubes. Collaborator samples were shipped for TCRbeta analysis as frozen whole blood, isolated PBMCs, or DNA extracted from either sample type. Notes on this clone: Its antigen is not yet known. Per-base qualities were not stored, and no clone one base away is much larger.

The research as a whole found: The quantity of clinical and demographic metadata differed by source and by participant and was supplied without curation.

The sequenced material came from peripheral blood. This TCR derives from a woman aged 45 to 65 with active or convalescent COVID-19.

The DNA reads TGTGCCAGCAGCCAGCCTGACAGGGGGCAAGAGACCCAGTACTTC. This encodes CASSQPDRGQETQYF. This chain joins TRBV4-2 to TRBJ2-5, and 9 bases in between align with TRBD1. The CDR3 goes from the cysteine to the phenylalanine over 15 residues. Here the CDR3 DNA is all that survives: 45 bases in frame from base 1. Relative to germline, V is missing 3 bases and J is missing 2 bases, with 4 bases of the junction outside any gene match. Based on the germline V gene, the CDR1 and CDR2 sequences are LGHNA and YNFKEQ.